The 9 T cell receptor beta chains in this list originate from one sample, sequenced in a study of T cells in Graves' hyperthyroidism and ophthalmopathy. What was amplified from RNA transcripts were TCR beta CDR3 regions. Carried out on the TCR CDR3, a first-round RT-PCR used the HTBI primer set. TCRdb fed the multiplex PCR reads into MiXCR, producing one record per CDR3 protein. The table lists hundreds of thousands of distinct CDR3 sequences, around 13% of them singletons, with 10% in the top ten. The specimen was blood. These receptors were collected from a woman between 18 and 29 years old with Graves' hyperthyroidism.

This clonotype was seen a few times. The rearrangement links TRBV2 to TRBJ1-4; TRBD1 matches at 7 bases. The CDR3 spans 13 residues. Per germline, CDR1 SNHLY and CDR2 FYNNEI. V gave up 6 bases and J gave up 12 bases; unmatched junction bases: 10. CDR3: CASRVGQAGELFF. DNA for the CDR3: TGTGCCAGCAGAGTCGGACAGGCGGGCGAACTGTTTTTT.

In this sample, this clonotype turned up once. A much larger clone lies one base from this, so it may be a read error. This sequence joins TRBV6-5 and TRBJ1-2, with D possibly matching TRBD1 (5 bases). Germline loops: CDR1 MNHEY, CDR2 SVGAGI. V lost 0 bases and J 8 bases, leaving 13 bases between the germline ends. The CDR3 extends over 14 amino acids. The DNA for the CDR3 is TGTGCCAGCAGTTACTCCTGGGCAGGGAGAGGCTACACCTTC. This gives the protein CASSYSWAGRGYTF.

This chain joins TRBV29-1 and TRBJ2-5, with a possible D match to TRBD2 (6 bases). The CDR3 consists of 14 residues. Germline lookup yields CDR1 SQVTM and CDR2 ANQGSEA. Trimming pared 1 base from V and 4 bases from J, leaving 13 bases between. CDR3 sequence (DNA): TGCAGCGTTGAAGTTCGGGAGTGGGGAGAGACCCAGTACTTC. It translates to CSVEVREWGETQYF.

This clonotype appeared a few times. The chain is built from TRBV9 and TRBJ2-1, with TRBD1 as a possible D gene (6 bases). Trimming left V 4 bases short and J 8 bases short, with 10 bases between. The CDR3 is made up of 12 amino acids. CDR1 SGDLS and CDR2 YYNGEE come from the germline V gene. CDR3 nucleotides: TGTGCCAGCAGCCTACAGGGCTATGAGCAGTTCTTC. As protein: CASSLQGYEQFF.

This clonotype occurred a few times. The chain recombines TRBV10-3 with TRBJ1-4, with 7 nucleotides matching TRBD1. The CDR3 loop spans 12 amino acids. Germline lookup yields CDR1 ENHRY and CDR2 SYGVKD. Trimming cost V 4 bases and J 8 bases; bases outside gene matches: 1. The CDR3 spells CAISATGEKLFF. CDR3 coding DNA: TGTGCCATCAGTGCGACAGGGGAAAAACTGTTTTTT.

The genes are TRBV28 and TRBJ2-4; 15 bases agree with TRBD2. The germline gives CDR1 MDHEN, CDR2 SYDVKM. The trim removed 5 bases at V and 6 bases at J, leaving 2 bases unmatched. The CDR3 sequence is 15 residues long. This CDR3 reads CASSGGLAGGNIQYF. CDR3 nucleotides: TGTGCCAGCAGTGGGGGACTAGCGGGAGGAAACATTCAGTACTTC.

On this clonotype itself: With a much larger clone just one base away, this may be a read error. The chain is built from TRBV11-2 and TRBJ2-1; weak D call: TRBD2 (5 bases). CDR3 size: 12 residues. Germline V gene data show CDR1 as SGHAT and CDR2 as FQNNGV. The CDR3 loop reads CASRLEYSEQFF. CDR3 nucleotide sequence: TGTGCCAGCAGACTAGAATACAGTGAGCAGTTCTTC.

This clonotype was observed a handful of times. The rearrangement joins TRBV18 to TRBJ2-7; 12 bases are shared with TRBD2. Losses at the gene ends were 1 base for V and 4 bases for J; bases not matched to a gene: 2. Looked up from germline, CDR1 is KGHSH and CDR2 is LQKENI. The CDR3 is made up of 15 amino acids. Here the CDR3 reads CASSPLTSGGYEQYF. The CDR3, as DNA: TGTGCCAGCTCACCACTTACTAGCGGGGGGTACGAGCAGTACTTC. Full variable domain (missing parts from reference TRBV18 and TRBJ2-7): NAGVMQNPRHLVRRRGQEARLRCSPMKGHSHVYWYRQLPEEGLKFMVYLQKENIIDESGMPKERFSAEFPKEGPSILRIQQVVRGDSAAYFCASSPLTSGGYEQYFGPGTRLTVT.

This clonotype was recorded only once. This may be a read error: a much more frequent sequence differs by one nucleotide. This sequence joins TRBV12-5 and TRBJ2-3; 7 bases match TRBD1. This CDR3 has 15 amino acids. The V segment lost 8 bases and the J segment 3 bases; nucleotides outside the gene matches: 11. CDR1 and CDR2 (germline): LGHNT, FRNRAP. The CDR3 loop reads CASYPGGVRTDTQYF. In DNA form, the CDR3 reads TGTGCTAGTTATCCAGGGGGAGTAAGAACAGATACGCAGTATTTT.